These T cell receptor beta chains were read from a single sample in a study of T cell changes during pregnancy in multiple sclerosis. Generated by immunoSEQ multiplex PCR, the TCRdb table keeps only in-frame clones and is missing some. The sample holds over 70,000 clones, 94% seen once. Specimen: peripheral blood, collected in the third trimester of pregnancy. The receptor set was obtained from a female donor with multiple sclerosis, enrolled in a pregnancy study. The CDR3 runs from the conserved cysteine through the conserved F or W. Fields, in order: D gene, clone size, V gene, J gene, CDR3 DNA, CDR3 protein. A D gene is named only where the DNA matches it firmly. Part of the rows lack a size; the others show once, few, many or a class for expanded clones.

D: TRBD1; size: .; V: TRBV6-5; J: TRBJ2-1; DNA: TGTGCCAGCGGACAGGGTTCGGCCTACAATGAGCAGTTCTTC; CDR3: CASGQGSAYNEQFF
D: TRBD2; size: .; V: TRBV4-3; J: TRBJ2-5; DNA: TGCGCCAGCAGCCGGGAAGCGGGAGGGTTGAGCCAAGAGACCCAGTACTTC; CDR3: CASSREAGGLSQETQYF
D: .; size: .; V: TRBV10-3; J: TRBJ2-7; DNA: TGTGCCATCAGTGAGGGGGCCGAGCAGTACTTC; CDR3: CAISEGAEQYF
D: TRBD1; size: .; V: TRBV27; J: TRBJ2-7; DNA: TGTGCCAGCAGCTCTATCCGGGACAGTGCCTACGAGCAGTACTTC; CDR3: CASSSIRDSAYEQYF
D: TRBD1; size: .; V: TRBV7-9; J: TRBJ2-4; DNA: TGTGCCAGCAGTACTACAGGGGGCAAAAACATTCAGTACTTC; CDR3: CASSTTGGKNIQYF
D: TRBD1; size: .; V: TRBV5-1; J: TRBJ2-3; DNA: TGCGCCAGCAGCTCCCGGACAGGGGAGACAGATACGCAGTATTTT; CDR3: CASSSRTGETDTQYF
D: TRBD1; size: .; V: TRBV11-2; J: TRBJ2-1; DNA: TGTGCCAGCCGAACCGGGACAGGTCAATACAATGAGCAGTTCTTC; CDR3: CASRTGTGQYNEQFF
D: .; size: .; V: TRBV27; J: TRBJ1-2; DNA: TGTGCCAGCCCCTCAGAGACAGGAACTCTTTTC; CDR3: CASPSETGTLF
D: TRBD2; size: .; V: TRBV19; J: TRBJ2-7; DNA: TGTGCCAGTAGTGAACTAGCGGGAGGTACTTACGAGCAGTACTTC; CDR3: CASSELAGGTYEQYF
D: .; size: .; V: TRBV9; J: TRBJ2-3; DNA: TGTGCCAGCAGCGCAGCAGGGAGAGGGACTAGCACAGATACGCAGTATTTT; CDR3: CASSAAGRGTSTDTQYF
D: .; size: once; V: TRBV6-5; J: TRBJ1-5; DNA: TGTGCCAGCAGAGAACAGGGCATCGGCAATCAGCCCCAGCATTTT; CDR3: CASREQGIGNQPQHF
D: TRBD2; size: .; V: TRBV19; J: TRBJ2-3; DNA: TGTGCCAGTAGTATTCGTAGGACTAGCGGGGGGGAGGGCACAGATACGCAGTATTTT; CDR3: CASSIRRTSGGEGTDTQYF
D: .; size: .; V: TRBV6-5; J: TRBJ2-7; DNA: TGTGCCAGCAGTTCCAACCTCGGACAGTCCGGCGAGCAGTACTTC; CDR3: CASSSNLGQSGEQYF